Each of the 27 T cell receptor beta chains below was sequenced from the same sample in a study of human T cells and chemical hapten exposure. Noted time point: healthy volunteer bleed at 6 weeks. Unfractionated whole blood was the source from which total RNA was extracted. TCRdb processed the RACE reads anew with MiXCR; each CDR3 protein has one entry. The sample has 35,000 to 50,000 distinct CDR3 sequences, about 4% seen once; the top ten hold approximately 5%. Sequencing was done on a sample of whole blood. These receptors were taken from a human donor in good health. Some clones in this sample may be carry-over from other donors' samples.

The V gene is TRBV7-6, the J gene TRBJ2-7; 7 bases match TRBD1. Trimming cost V 4 bases and J 1 base; bases outside gene matches: 10. CDR1 and CDR2 from the germline V gene are SGHVS and FNYEAQ. The CDR3 is made up of 16 amino acids. CDR3 loop: CASSSPEPGQSYEQYF. CDR3 sequence (DNA): TGTGCCAGCAGCTCCCCCGAACCGGGACAGTCCTACGAGCAGTACTTC. The complete variable domain, with remaining parts taken from reference TRBV7-6 and TRBJ2-7, reads GAGVSQSPRYKVTKRGQDVALRCDPISGHVSLYWYRQALGQGPEFLTYFNYEAQQDKSGLPNDRFSAERPEGSISTLTIQRTEQRDSAMYRCASSSPEPGQSYEQYFGPGTRLTVT.

This clonotype was recorded at least ten times. The chain uses TRBV6-5 and TRBJ2-7; perhaps TRBD1 as D (7 bases). This CDR3 spans 13 amino acids. V was shortened by 6 bases and J by 11 bases, with 20 bases between the two germline ends. Germline V gene lookup returns CDR1 MNHEY and CDR2 SVGAGI. This CDR3 is CASSDAGTVWKYF. The DNA for the CDR3 is TGTGCCAGCAGCGACGCGGGGACAGTCTGGAAGTACTTC.

Ten or more counts support this clonotype. The chain has TRBV29-1 and TRBJ2-7; D could derive from TRBD1 or TRBD2 (5 bases each). V was trimmed by 3 bases and J by 6 bases, leaving 15 bases between them. CDR3 length: 13 residues. CDR1 SQVTM and CDR2 ANQGSEA come from the germline V gene. CDR3 nucleotides: TGCAGCGTTGACGCCGGGACGGAGGTCGAGCAGTACTTC. Residues: CSVDAGTEVEQYF.

V gene TRBV10-2 combines with J gene TRBJ1-1; D call uncertain. Trimming pared 3 bases from V and 2 bases from J, leaving 7 bases between. CDR3 length equals 13 residues. Germline V gene data show CDR1 as WSHSY and CDR2 as SAAADI. The CDR3 DNA reads as TGCGCCAGCAGTGAATTCGGTAACACTGAAGCTTTCTTT. Residues: CASSEFGNTEAFF.

CDR3 sequence (DNA): TGCGCCAGCACCTTACAACAGGACTCGGGGGCCAACGTCCTGACTTTC. Protein: CASTLQQDSGANVLTF. V and J are TRBV5-1 and TRBJ2-6; D is tentatively TRBD1 or TRBD2 (5 bases each). Germline CDR1 reads SGHRS; CDR2 reads YFSETQ. This CDR3 has 16 residues. Trimming left V 6 bases short and J 4 bases short, with 17 bases between.

This clonotype showed up many times. The CDR3 nucleotides are TGTGCCAGCAGCTGGCAGGGGGCGCAAAAAGATGGCTACACCTTC. Its protein product is CASSWQGAQKDGYTF. This chain joins TRBV7-9 and TRBJ1-2, with 8 nucleotides matching TRBD1. CDR3 length: 15 amino acids. With V trimmed by 4 bases and J by 6 bases, 10 bases remained unmatched. Germline V CDR1 and CDR2: SEHNR, FQNEAQ (reference sequence). The whole variable domain, remainder taken from reference TRBV7-9 and TRBJ1-2, is DTGVSQNPRHKITKRGQNVTFRCDPISEHNRLYWYRQTLGQGPEFLTYFQNEAQLEKSRLLSDRFSAERPKGSFSTLEIQRTEQGDSAMYLCASSWQGAQKDGYTFGSGTRLTVV.

This clonotype has only a few counts. The chain joins TRBV28 to TRBJ1-1, with 10 bases identical to TRBD1. Germline V lookup: CDR1 MDHEN, CDR2 SYDVKM. This CDR3 contains 13 residues. The J segment lost 8 bases and the V segment lost 9 bases, leaving 9 bases of the junction unmatched. The CDR3 DNA reads TGTGCCAGTAAGGGACAGGGGTTCCGCGAAGCTTTCTTT. It specifies CASKGQGFREAFF.

In its sample, this clonotype was seen a few times. This chain links TRBV28 with TRBJ2-2; D possibly matches TRBD1 or TRBD2 (6 bases each). CDR1 MDHEN and CDR2 SYDVKM come from the germline V gene. CDR3 length equals 14 residues. V was pared by 5 bases and J by 9 bases, with 16 bases between. This CDR3 reads CASSPRGGKRELFF. As DNA, the CDR3 is TGTGCCAGCAGTCCCCGAGGGGGGAAAAGGGAGCTGTTTTTT.

This clonotype was counted ten times or more. The chain carries TRBV18 and TRBJ1-1; D unclear. This CDR3 has 13 amino acids. From germline, CDR1 is KGHSH and CDR2 LQKENI. V was pared by 2 bases and J by 7 bases, with 11 bases between. CDR3 in DNA: TGTGCCAGCTCACCAGTGTTTGAGGGTGAAGCTTTCTTT. Its translation is CASSPVFEGEAFF.

This clonotype was observed many times. V and J are TRBV25-1 and TRBJ2-7, with D uncertain. The CDR3 contains 11 residues. Germline lookup yields CDR1 MGHDK and CDR2 SYGVNS. V lost 2 bases and J 6 bases, leaving 5 bases between the germline ends. CDR3 DNA: TGTGCCAGCAGTGAAGGGGTCGAGCAGTACTTC. Protein product: CASSEGVEQYF.

This clonotype was counted at least ten times. V and J are TRBV9 and TRBJ1-6; the D is unclear. Germline V lookup: CDR1 SGDLS, CDR2 YYNGEE. The V gene lost 0 bases and the J gene lost 10 bases, with 8 bases spanning the gap. The CDR3 extends over 13 amino acids. DNA of the CDR3: TGTGCCAGCAGCGTAGAGGGAAGATCACCCCTCCACTTT. Protein product: CASSVEGRSPLHF.

Ten or more counts support this clonotype. The chain couples TRBV3-1 to TRBJ1-3; D is unresolved. The CDR3 runs to 15 residues. Between the trimmed V and J ends, which lost 5 bases and 6 bases, there was a span of 17 bases. Germline CDR1 and CDR2: LGHDT and YNNKEL (reference sequence). This CDR3 reads CASSSLTQETNTIYF. The DNA for the CDR3 is TGTGCCAGCAGCTCCTTGACCCAGGAGACAAACACCATATATTTT.

This clonotype was observed many times. This chain uses TRBV5-4 with TRBJ1-3; no firm D call. The CDR3 length is 17 residues. Per germline, CDR1 SGHNT and CDR2 YYREEE (reference sequence). V lost 0 bases to trimming and J lost 3 bases, with 16 bases between them. CDR3 sequence (DNA): TGTGCCAGCAGCTTGGGAGGACGGCTGGTCGTTGGAAACACCATATATTTT. It encodes CASSLGGRLVVGNTIYF.

There are many counts of this clonotype. The chain combines TRBV6-4 with TRBJ1-2, with D possibly being TRBD1 (6 bases). Trimming removed 2 bases at V and 5 bases at J, with 9 bases between. Germline V CDR1 and CDR2: MRHNA, SNTAGT. CDR3 size: 13 residues. DNA of the CDR3: TGTGCCAGCAGTGACGGACAGCTATATGGCTACACCTTC. The encoded protein is CASSDGQLYGYTF.

This clonotype has a count of ten or more. This chain links TRBV20-1 with TRBJ2-1, with 8 nucleotides matching TRBD1. Germline values: CDR1 DFQATT, CDR2 SNEGSKA (reference sequence). V shed 5 bases and J 6 bases; nucleotides not matched to a gene: 9. The CDR3 sequence is 14 residues long. The CDR3 spells CSAPDRERFNEQFF. The CDR3 DNA reads TGCAGTGCTCCGGACAGGGAGAGGTTCAATGAGCAGTTCTTC.

The table lists this clonotype with many counts. This chain joins TRBV7-8 and TRBJ2-5; TRBD2 agrees at 10 bases. CDR3 length equals 14 residues. V dropped 5 bases and J dropped 6; count of bases not matched to a gene: 6. Germline CDR1 SGHVS, CDR2 FQNEAQ. DNA for the CDR3: TGTGCCAGCAGCAGTAGCGGGAGGTGGAAGACCCAGTACTTC. Its protein product is CASSSSGRWKTQYF.

This clonotype showed up just a few times. The chain is built from TRBV5-1 and TRBJ2-1; D uncertain. Trimming removed 4 bases at V and 7 bases at J, with 15 bases between. The CDR3 sequence is 14 residues long. From germline, CDR1 is SGHRS and CDR2 YFSETQ. CDR3 sequence: CASSPVPIKNEQFF. The CDR3 DNA sequence: TGCGCCAGCAGCCCGGTGCCCATCAAGAATGAGCAGTTCTTC.

This clonotype was detected only a few times. The chain has TRBV30 and TRBJ2-1; TRBD2 aligns across 10 bases. CDR3 length: 15 amino acids. Unmatched junction bases numbered 12, after V lost 3 bases and J lost 10 bases. Germline V gene data show CDR1 as GTSNPN and CDR2 as SVGIG (reference sequence). The CDR3 spells CAWSATIAGGGEQFF. The CDR3 coding sequence is TGTGCCTGGAGCGCTACCATAGCGGGAGGTGGGGAGCAGTTCTTC. The variable domain in full, completed from reference TRBV30 and TRBJ2-1, reads SQTIHQWPATLVQPVGSPLSLECTVEGTSNPNLYWYRQAAGRGLQLLFYSVGIGQISSEVPQNLSASRPQDRQFILSSKKLLLSDSGFYLCAWSATIAGGGEQFFGPGTRLTVL.

This clonotype occurred many times. J is TRBJ2-2 and V is TRBV29-1, with 7 bases fitting TRBD2. The CDR3 is made up of 16 amino acids. The germline V gene encodes CDR1 SQVTM and CDR2 ANQGSEA. V dropped 0 bases and J dropped 5; count of bases not matched to a gene: 9. The CDR3 DNA sequence: TGCAGCGTTGAAGATCTTTCCGGGGGGAGAACCGGGGAGCTGTTTTTT. Its protein is CSVEDLSGGRTGELFF.

This clonotype was seen a few times. The chain is built from TRBV20-1 and TRBJ1-1, with a weak D call TRBD1 (5 bases). Germline lookup yields CDR1 DFQATT and CDR2 SNEGSKA (reference sequence). The CDR3 spans 14 residues. The V end lost 0 bases, the J end lost 8 bases, and 16 bases lay between the germline ends. CDR3 amino acids: CSARDIDSPMEAFF. The CDR3 DNA reads as TGCAGTGCTAGAGATATTGACAGCCCTATGGAAGCTTTCTTT.

This clonotype showed up many times. V usage is TRBV6-2 or TRBV6-3 and J usage is TRBJ2-1; D is tentatively TRBD1 or TRBD2 (5 bases each). The V end lost 5 bases, the J end lost 1 base, and 15 bases lay between the germline ends. This CDR3 is 16 amino acids long. Germline V gene data show CDR1 as MNHEY and CDR2 as SVGEGT. The CDR3 sequence is CASSSTGRVSYNEQFF. For the CDR3, the DNA is TGTGCCAGCAGTAGTACGGGGCGAGTTTCCTACAATGAGCAGTTCTTC.

This clonotype has ten or more counts. The rearrangement joins TRBV3-1 to TRBJ2-5; D unresolved. Germline V lookup: CDR1 LGHDT, CDR2 YNNKEL (reference sequence). V was trimmed by 3 bases and J by 0 bases, leaving 5 bases between them. The CDR3 has 13 residues. CDR3 in DNA: TGTGCCAGCAGCCAGAACAACCAAGAGACCCAGTACTTC. Its protein product is CASSQNNQETQYF.

This clonotype was counted many times. This chain connects TRBV11-3 to TRBJ2-7; 8 bases are a match to TRBD2. Germline lookup yields CDR1 SGHNT and CDR2 YENEEA. The CDR3 is 14 amino acids. V trimming: 5 bases; J trimming: 3 bases; junction bases outside the gene matches: 6. This CDR3 is CASSPRTSHYEQYF. The CDR3 DNA follows: TGTGCCAGCAGCCCAAGGACTAGCCACTACGAGCAGTACTTC.

On this clonotype itself: A single base separates this from a much larger clone, so it may be a read error. The genes are TRBV5-1 and TRBJ1-6; tentatively, D is TRBD1 (5 bases). Germline V gene sequence: CDR1 SGHRS, CDR2 YFSETQ. V dropped 0 bases and J dropped 18 bases, with 13 bases sitting between them. The CDR3 totals 12 residues. In nucleotides, the CDR3 is TGCGCCAGCAGCTTGGTAGGACACGTCCCCCACTTT. Translated, it gives CASSLVGHVPHF.

The sample holds a few counts of this clonotype. The rearrangement joins TRBV19 to TRBJ2-5; possibly TRBD2 for D (6 bases). The V and J ends lost 6 bases and 4 bases respectively, with 6 bases between them. In germline, CDR1 is LNHDA, CDR2 SQIVND (reference sequence). This CDR3 spans 11 amino acids. As DNA, the CDR3 is TGTGCCAGTAGACTAGCAGAGACCCAGTACTTC. Translating gives CASRLAETQYF.

In its sample, this clonotype was seen many times. This chain connects TRBV10-3 to TRBJ1-1; 9 nucleotides agree with TRBD1. Germline CDR1 reads ENHRY; CDR2 reads SYGVKD. The junction had 1 base not matched to a gene; V was cut back by 5 bases and J by 3 bases. The CDR3 is 13 residues long. CDR3 region: CAISWDRDTEAFF. The CDR3, as DNA: TGTGCCATCAGTTGGGACAGGGACACTGAAGCTTTCTTT.

This clonotype has at least ten counts. V and J are TRBV5-1 and TRBJ2-7, with D perhaps given as TRBD1 or TRBD2 (5 bases each). There are 14 residues in the CDR3. CDR1 SGHRS and CDR2 YFSETQ come from the germline V gene. The germline V and J ends were trimmed by 0 bases and 5 bases, with 12 bases remaining between them. The CDR3 here is CASSLAGANHEQYF. CDR3 DNA: TGCGCCAGCAGCTTGGCCGGGGCAAACCACGAGCAGTACTTC.